This T cell receptor (beta chain) was recorded in a study of T-cell reconstitution after alpha-beta-depleted transplantation in children. Study results and caveats: From surviving recipient T cells and thymic progenitors came the high day-60 TCRbeta diversity observed in some patients. Among T cells one year after transplant, newly produced cells accounted for most counts and diversity. The origin of alpha-beta T cells about two months after transplant was reportedly several hundred expanded graft clones.

CDR3 length: 23 amino acids. Trimming took 2 bases from V and 0 from J; bases not matched to a gene: 19. Unique molecular identifiers were used in preparing the TCRbeta library. TCRdb fed the PCR reads into MiXCR, producing one record per CDR3 protein. Of 450,000 to 550,000 distinct CDR3 sequences in the sample, over 10% were seen once. About this clonotype: Its antigen remains unknown.

The chain employs TRBV12-3 or TRBV12-4 and TRBJ2-3; 14 bases agree with TRBD2. This sequence originates from a female patient between 2 and 15 years old who had a stem cell transplant for aplastic anemia, so the T cells may come from the graft donor. Specimen: PBMCs, mostly from graft donor cells, collected 180 days after TCRalphabeta/CD19-depleted stem cell transplant. The DNA of the CDR3 is TGTGCCAGCAGTTTACCTGGGACTAGCGGGAGACCACCGTTCGTTCCTAGCACAGATACGCAGTATTTT. It is translated as CASSLPGTSGRPPFVPSTDTQYF.